Shown below are 17 T cell receptor beta chains from a single sample sequenced in a study of beta chain features in type 1 diabetes listed by TCRdb under 2018. The library came from the immunoSEQ multiplex PCR assay. The entire amount of isolated RNA was reverse transcribed using the High Capacity cDNA Reverse Transcription Kit, so the sequenced TCRB transcripts were expressed ones. TCRdb re-hosts the immuneACCESS table, in-frame sequences only. Its copies lack some clones; in the studies checked, an unresolved V gene accounts for under half of them, and the cause for the rest is not known. The sample records 250,000 to 350,000 clones, around 15% of which are singletons. 0.015% to 0.02% of the sample is taken by the ten largest. For these TCRs, the target antigens are not known. Paper-wide results and their limitations: Type 1 diabetes patients showed a moderate but significant shortening of TCRB CDR3 length in all four CD4+ subsets.

The sample consisted of naive CD4+ T cells from blood. The sample's cell subset or site, from its label and the paper: true naive CD4+ T cells. The receptor set was obtained from a man aged 30 to 39 with type 1 diabetes.

V gene TRBV28 combines with J gene TRBJ2-7; D perhaps matches TRBD1 (5 bases). CDR1 is MDHEN and CDR2 is SYDVKM in the germline V gene. Trimming removed 4 bases from V and 0 bases from J, with 13 bases in between. The CDR3 sequence is 15 residues long. In DNA form, the CDR3 reads TGTGCCAGCAGTTACGGAGTAAGGGGCTCCTACGAGCAGTACTTC. It yields the protein CASSYGVRGSYEQYF.

This clone turned up a few times. The chain joins TRBV28 to TRBJ1-5, with TRBD1 identical over 8 bases. The V segment lost 1 base and the J segment 7 bases; nucleotides outside the gene matches: 6. In germline, CDR1 is MDHEN, CDR2 SYDVKM. The CDR3 is 15 residues long. CDR3 residues: CASSLYDRGGQPQHF. CDR3 bases: TGTGCCAGCAGTTTATACGACAGGGGTGGACAGCCCCAGCATTTT.

This clone was seen a handful of times. This chain joins TRBV5-1 and TRBJ1-1, with D possibly TRBD1 on 5 matching bases. Germline values: CDR1 SGHRS, CDR2 YFSETQ. This CDR3 is built from 14 residues. V was cut by 3 bases and J by 1 base, with 10 bases left in between. This chain's CDR3 is CASSSSGQNTEAFF. In DNA, the CDR3 is TGCGCCAGCAGCTCAAGTGGACAGAACACTGAAGCTTTCTTT.

This clone was detected a few times. V usage is TRBV4-3 and J usage is TRBJ2-6; no definite D call. The CDR3 consists of 15 residues. CDR1 LGHNA and CDR2 YSLEER come from the germline V gene. V lost 0 bases and J lost 4, with 7 bases in between. The CDR3 spells CASSQDPTGANVLTF. The CDR3 coding sequence is TGCGCCAGCAGCCAAGATCCGACAGGGGCCAACGTCCTGACTTTC.

The table lists this clone with a few counts. The chain combines TRBV7-9 with TRBJ2-7; D not certain. In germline, CDR1 is SEHNR, CDR2 FQNEAQ (reference sequence). This CDR3 is built from 13 residues. V lost 0 bases, J lost 6 bases, and 9 bases lay in between. This CDR3 reads CASSLAGASEQYF. The CDR3 region has the DNA TGTGCCAGCAGCTTAGCCGGAGCCTCCGAGCAGTACTTC.

This chain joins TRBV5-4 and TRBJ2-1; 7 nucleotides align to TRBD1. Germline CDR1 reads SGHNT; CDR2 reads YYREEE (reference sequence). There are 14 residues in the CDR3. Trimming cost V 1 base and J 7 bases; bases outside gene matches: 5. Here the CDR3 reads CASSLKGARNEQFF. CDR3 coding DNA: TGTGCCAGCAGCTTGAAGGGGGCCAGGAATGAGCAGTTCTTC.

The chain has TRBV6-5 and TRBJ1-3, with D perhaps matching TRBD1 (5 bases). The CDR3 extends over 13 amino acids. V was pared by 8 bases and J by 3 bases, with 11 bases between. The germline V gene encodes CDR1 MNHEY and CDR2 SVGAGI. CDR3 DNA sequence: TGTGCCAGCGGAAGGGGCGGTGGAAACACCATATATTTT. Amino acids: CASGRGGGNTIYF.

This chain links TRBV7-9 with TRBJ2-2; the match to TRBD1 covers 8 bases. V lost 5 bases and J lost 5; bases outside the gene matches: 4. Germline V gives CDR1 SEHNR, CDR2 FQNEAQ (reference sequence). The CDR3 totals 14 residues. The CDR3 protein is CASSARQGTGELFF. The CDR3 bases are TGTGCCAGCAGCGCCCGACAGGGGACCGGGGAGCTGTTTTTT.

The V call is TRBV30, the J call TRBJ2-6, with TRBD2 as a possible D gene (5 bases). The CDR3 covers 14 residues. With 2 bases removed from V and 2 bases from J, the gap between germline ends came to 7 bases. Germline lookup yields CDR1 GTSNPN and CDR2 SVGIG (reference sequence). CDR3 nucleotide sequence: TGTGCCTGGAGTCGGGGTCCTGGGGCCAACGTCCTGACTTTC. It is translated as CAWSRGPGANVLTF. Using reference TRBV30 and TRBJ2-6 for the parts outside the CDR3, the full variable domain is SQTIHQWPATLVQPVGSPLSLECTVEGTSNPNLYWYRQAAGRGLQLLFYSVGIGQISSEVPQNLSASRPQDRQFILSSKKLLLSDSGFYLCAWSRGPGANVLTFGAGSRLTVL.

This rearrangement joins TRBV7-9 to TRBJ1-5; 10 nucleotides agree with TRBD1. This CDR3 comprises 17 residues. Germline loops: CDR1 SEHNR, CDR2 FQNEAQ (reference sequence). V trimming: 5 bases; J trimming: 5 bases; junction bases outside the gene matches: 12. The CDR3 spells CASSRLGGTGVDQPQHF. The CDR3 bases are TGTGCCAGCAGCCGACTGGGGGGGACAGGGGTCGATCAGCCCCAGCATTTT.

The rearrangement joins TRBV7-3 to TRBJ2-2; 7 bases map to TRBD1. Germline loops: CDR1 SGHTA, CDR2 FQGTGA. V was clipped by 3 bases and J by 0 bases; unmatched bases: 7. The CDR3 totals 17 residues. The CDR3 sequence is CASSLSRDSTNTGELFF. The CDR3 DNA sequence: TGTGCCAGCAGCTTGTCCCGGGACAGTACGAACACCGGGGAGCTGTTTTTT. Full variable domain (rest looked up from reference TRBV7-3 and TRBJ2-2): GAGVSQTPSNKVTEKGKYVELRCDPISGHTALYWYRQSLGQGPEFLIYFQGTGAADDSGLPNDRFFAVRPEGSVSTLKIQRTERGDSAVYLCASSLSRDSTNTGELFFGEGSRLTVL.

This clone was detected only a few times. The chain combines TRBV28 with TRBJ1-1; TRBD1 matches at 10 bases. The CDR3 consists of 14 residues. J was trimmed by 6 bases and V by 6 bases; bases with no gene match: 7. From germline, CDR1 is MDHEN and CDR2 SYDVKM. Here the CDR3 DNA reads TGTGCCAGCAGGACAGGGGGCATGGACGCTGAAGCTTTCTTT. Amino acid sequence: CASRTGGMDAEAFF.

This clone was recorded many times. The chain links TRBV30 to TRBJ2-1; TRBD2 aligns across 12 bases. Per germline, CDR1 GTSNPN and CDR2 SVGIG (reference sequence). V lost 4 bases and J lost 12; bases outside the gene matches: 10. This CDR3 is 14 amino acids long. The CDR3 loop reads CAWNRLAGGKRQFF. CDR3 nucleotide sequence: TGTGCCTGGAATCGTCTAGCGGGAGGGAAAAGGCAGTTCTTC.

Comment on this clone: Other DNA sequences in the sample encode the same CDR3. V is TRBV28 and J is TRBJ2-1, with 11 bases identical to TRBD1. From germline, CDR1 is MDHEN and CDR2 SYDVKM. The length of the CDR3 is 15 residues. Trimming cost V 6 bases and J 3 bases; bases outside gene matches: 4. This CDR3 is CASRTGTGGYNEQFF. For the CDR3, the DNA is TGTGCCAGCAGGACCGGGACAGGGGGCTACAATGAGCAGTTCTTC.

This clone was counted between two and nine times. This rearrangement joins TRBV2 to TRBJ1-1, with 7 bases aligning to TRBD1. Unmatched junction bases numbered 7, after V lost 6 bases and J lost 3 bases. The CDR3 length is 14 residues. The germline gives CDR1 SNHLY, CDR2 FYNNEI. The CDR3, as DNA: TGTGCCAGCAGCGTAAGGGGGCTCGACACTGAAGCTTTCTTT. As protein: CASSVRGLDTEAFF.

This clone was detected only a few times. The chain uses TRBV14 and TRBJ2-1, with D possibly being TRBD2 (6 bases). The CDR3 loop spans 16 amino acids. Germline V gene sequence: CDR1 SGHDN, CDR2 FVKESK. Between the trimmed V and J ends, which lost 1 base and 6 bases, there was a span of 16 bases. In DNA, the CDR3 is TGTGCCAGCAGCCAAGTTTTTACTAGCCCTGGCAATGAGCAGTTCTTC. It codes for CASSQVFTSPGNEQFF.

This clone was counted only a few times. The CDR3 region has the DNA TGCAGTGGACTAGATTACGAGCAGTACTTC. This codes for CSGLDYEQYF. V is TRBV20-1 and J is TRBJ2-7; weak D call: TRBD2 (6 bases). CDR3 size: 10 residues. The V gene's germline CDR1 is DFQATT and CDR2 SNEGSKA (reference sequence). The V end lost 7 bases, the J end lost 4 bases, and 8 bases lay between the germline ends.